This TCR beta chain was captured by sequencing in a study of human T cells and chemical hapten exposure. The germline V gene has CDR1 LGHDT and CDR2 YNNKEL (reference sequence). The V and J ends lost 1 base and 7 bases respectively, with 11 bases between them. This CDR3 has 14 residues. Each CDR3 protein gets one entry after TCRdb re-called the RACE reads with MiXCR. The sample shows more than 75,000 distinct CDR3 sequences, roughly 10% of them seen only once. Time point described: patch test 2, 6 weeks after DPC sensitization. Treatment in this sample: therapeutic diphenylcyclopropenone sensitization with weekly scalp DPC.

The specimen comprised whole blood, sampled in connection with sensitization to the hapten diphenylcyclopropenone (DPC). The receptor was isolated from a woman between 25 and 40 years old with alopecia areata. Some clones in this sample may be carry-over from other donors' samples. The V gene is TRBV3-1, the J gene TRBJ2-1; D is unclear. The CDR3 coding sequence is TGTGCCAGCAGCCAAGCCCTGGGAACGAATGAGCAGTTCTTC. It is translated as CASSQALGTNEQFF.